This TCR beta chain was found in a study of type 1 regulatory T cells. Overall study: T-allo10 is an in vitro-generated, Tr1-enriched CD4 T cell product specific for alloantigen.

TCRdb recomputed calls from the reads with MiXCR, one row per CDR3 protein. The sample records several thousand distinct CDR3 sequences, 30% to 35% being singletons. The CDR3 totals 15 residues. From germline, CDR1 is MNHNS and CDR2 SASEGT. Trimming removed 6 bases at V and 4 bases at J, with 16 bases between. This clonotype has a count of ten or more. The antigen is not known. Points from the study as a whole: Type 1 regulatory T cells had a more restricted TCR repertoire than non-type 1 regulatory T cells.

The V call is TRBV6-1, the J call TRBJ2-4; D is possibly TRBD1 or TRBD2 (7 bases each). Sequenced sample: cultured type 1 regulatory T (Tr1) cells, either the whole culture or a sorted fraction (not recorded which). This TCR came from a human donor in good health. CDR3 residues: CASRLGGGGKNIQYF. In nucleotides, the CDR3 is TGTGCCAGCAGGCTGGGAGGGGGCGGGAAAAACATTCAGTACTTC.